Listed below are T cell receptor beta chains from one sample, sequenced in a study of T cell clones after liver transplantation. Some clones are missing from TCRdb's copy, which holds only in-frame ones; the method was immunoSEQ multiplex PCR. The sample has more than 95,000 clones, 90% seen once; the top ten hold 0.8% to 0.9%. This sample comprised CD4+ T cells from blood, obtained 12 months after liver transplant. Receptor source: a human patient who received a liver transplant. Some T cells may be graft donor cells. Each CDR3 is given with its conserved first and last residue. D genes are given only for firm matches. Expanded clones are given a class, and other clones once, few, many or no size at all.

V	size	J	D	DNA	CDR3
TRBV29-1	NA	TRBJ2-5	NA	TGCAGCGTTACGGACGGTGGGAAGACCCAGTACTTC	CSVTDGGKTQYF
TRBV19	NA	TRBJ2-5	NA	TGTGCCAGTAGTATACAGGGTGGATTTCAAGAGACCCAGTACTTC	CASSIQGGFQETQYF
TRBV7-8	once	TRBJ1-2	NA	TGTGCCAGCAGCTTAGGGCAGGGGTCCTATGGCTACACCTTC	CASSLGQGSYGYTF
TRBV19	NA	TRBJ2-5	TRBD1	TGTGCCAGTACCGCAGGTGGGACAGGGTTGGCGACCCAGTACTTC	CASTAGGTGLATQYF
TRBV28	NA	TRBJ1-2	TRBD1	TGTGCCAGCAGTACGCGGACAGGGGGCAACTATGGCTACACCTTC	CASSTRTGGNYGYTF
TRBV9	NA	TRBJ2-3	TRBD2	TGTGCCAGCAGCGCAGCGGGGATTGGAACAGATACGCAGTATTTT	CASSAAGIGTDTQYF
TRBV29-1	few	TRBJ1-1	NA	TGCAGCGTTGAAGAGGCGAGGGGCCGTGAAGCTTTCTTT	CSVEEARGREAFF
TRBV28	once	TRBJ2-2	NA	TGTGCCAGCAAGGTCCCGGGTCCGGGGGAGCTGTTTTTT	CASKVPGPGELFF
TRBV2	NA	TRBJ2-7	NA	TGTGCCAGCAGAAACACTTACGAGCAGTACTTC	CASRNTYEQYF
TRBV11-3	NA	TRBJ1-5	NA	TGTGCCAGCAGCCGCGGGCCTAATCAGCCCCAGCATTTT	CASSRGPNQPQHF
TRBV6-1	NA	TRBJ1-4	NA	TGTGCCAGCAGTGAATATTGGGGGGAGGGTAATGAAAAACTGTTTTTT	CASSEYWGEGNEKLFF
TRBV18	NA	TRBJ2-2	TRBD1	TGTGCCAGCTCACCACCGAAGGGACAGGTGAACACCGGGGAGCTGTTTTTT	CASSPPKGQVNTGELFF
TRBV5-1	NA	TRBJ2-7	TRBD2	TGCGCCAGCAGCCCCTCCAGCGGGGCGGGCGAGCAGTACTTC	CASSPSSGAGEQYF
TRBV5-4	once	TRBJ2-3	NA	TGTGCCAGCAGCTTGTTGACAGATACGCAGTATTTT	CASSLLTDTQYF
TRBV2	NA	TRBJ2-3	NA	TGTGCCAGCAGTGAAAGCGGAGGCCCCACAGATACGCAGTATTTT	CASSESGGPTDTQYF
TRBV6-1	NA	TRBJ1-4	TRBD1	TGTGCCAGCAGTGCCGGGACAGCGGCTTGGGGACTGTTTTTT	CASSAGTAAWGLFF
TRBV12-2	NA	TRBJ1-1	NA	TGTGCAAGTCGCTTTCCGCTCGGACGCGGGGGGAACACTGAAGCTTTCTTT	CASRFPLGRGGNTEAFF
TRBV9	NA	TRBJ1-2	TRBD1	TGTGCCAGCAGCGTGTCCGGGACAGGGGGTTTGTCTGGCTACACCTTC	CASSVSGTGGLSGYTF
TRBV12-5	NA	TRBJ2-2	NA	TGTGCTAGTGGTGCCCTCGAGGGGGCGAACACCGGGGAGCTGTTTTTT	CASGALEGANTGELFF
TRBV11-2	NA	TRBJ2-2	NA	TGTGCCAGCAGCTTAGATCCGGGGAACACCGGGGAGCTGTTTTTT	CASSLDPGNTGELFF
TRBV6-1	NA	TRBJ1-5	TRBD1	TGTGCCAGCAGTGGCCGGGACAGGGGGCTTGGCAATCAGCCCCAGCATTTT	CASSGRDRGLGNQPQHF
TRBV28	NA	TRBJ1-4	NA	TGTGCCAGCAGTTCGGTTAATGAAAAACTGTTTTTT	CASSSVNEKLFF
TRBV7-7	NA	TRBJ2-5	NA	TGTGCCAGCAGCTTAGTCGGGAGTGGCGAGACCCAGTACTTC	CASSLVGSGETQYF